The T cell receptor beta chain described here comes from a study of cytomegalovirus exposure and HLA in healthy donors. Study-wide background: The approximately 130 validation repertoires were reported in a later analysis to have been generated on the same platform as the roughly 720 first-cohort repertoires.

The protocol was immunoSEQ multiplex PCR, while the TCRdb copy is restricted to in-frame clones and leaves out a portion. The data contain 110,000 to 150,000 clones, about nine tenths of them singletons. The specimen was PBMCs. The sequence came from a man aged 18 to 29 in good health and CMV-seronegative.

The CDR3 DNA sequence: TGTGCCAGCAGGCACGACTGGACTGTTTTCGGAGAGCTGTTTTTT. Translation: CASRHDWTVFGELFF. The V and J genes are TRBV6-5 and TRBJ2-2; TRBD2 might be the D (5 bases). V shed 6 bases and J shed 11 bases, with 22 bases lying between them. Germline loops: CDR1 MNHEY, CDR2 SVGAGI. The CDR3 sequence is 15 residues long.